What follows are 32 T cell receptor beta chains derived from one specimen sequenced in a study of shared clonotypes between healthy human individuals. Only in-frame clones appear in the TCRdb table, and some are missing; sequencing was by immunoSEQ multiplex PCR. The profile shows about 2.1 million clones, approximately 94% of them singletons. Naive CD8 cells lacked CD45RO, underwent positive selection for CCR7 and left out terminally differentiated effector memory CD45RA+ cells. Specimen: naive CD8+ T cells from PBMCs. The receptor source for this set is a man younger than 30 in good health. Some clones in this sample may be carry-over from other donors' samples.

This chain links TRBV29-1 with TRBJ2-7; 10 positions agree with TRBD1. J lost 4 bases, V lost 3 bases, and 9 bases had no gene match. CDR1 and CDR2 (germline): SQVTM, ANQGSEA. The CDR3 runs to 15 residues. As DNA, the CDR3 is TGCAGCGTTGATAGTCCGGGACAGGGGTCGTACGAGCAGTACTTC. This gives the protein CSVDSPGQGSYEQYF.

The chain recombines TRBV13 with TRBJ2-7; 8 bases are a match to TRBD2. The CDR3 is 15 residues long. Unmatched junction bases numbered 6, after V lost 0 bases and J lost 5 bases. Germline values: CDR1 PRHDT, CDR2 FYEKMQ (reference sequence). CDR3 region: CASSLGVSGINEQYF. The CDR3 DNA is TGTGCCAGCAGCTTAGGGGTTAGCGGGATAAACGAGCAGTACTTC.

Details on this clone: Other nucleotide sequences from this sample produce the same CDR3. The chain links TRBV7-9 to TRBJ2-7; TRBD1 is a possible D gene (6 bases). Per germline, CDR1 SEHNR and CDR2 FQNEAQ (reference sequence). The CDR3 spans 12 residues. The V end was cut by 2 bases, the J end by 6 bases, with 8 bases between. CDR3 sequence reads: CASSLLGGEQYF. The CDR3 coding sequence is TGTGCCAGCAGCTTATTAGGGGGCGAGCAGTACTTC.

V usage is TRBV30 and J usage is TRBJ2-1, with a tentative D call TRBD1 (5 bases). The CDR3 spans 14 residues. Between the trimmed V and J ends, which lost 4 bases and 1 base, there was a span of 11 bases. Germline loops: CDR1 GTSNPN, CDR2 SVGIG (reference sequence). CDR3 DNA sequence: TGTGCCTGGACTAACAGGTATTCCTACAATGAGCAGTTCTTC. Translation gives CAWTNRYSYNEQFF.

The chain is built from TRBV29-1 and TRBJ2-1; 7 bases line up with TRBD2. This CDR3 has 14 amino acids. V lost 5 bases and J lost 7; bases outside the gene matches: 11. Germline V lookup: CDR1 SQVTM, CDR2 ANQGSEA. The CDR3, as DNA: TGCAGCGTTCGAGCGGGAAGGGGTGTGAATGAGCAGTTCTTC. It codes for CSVRAGRGVNEQFF.

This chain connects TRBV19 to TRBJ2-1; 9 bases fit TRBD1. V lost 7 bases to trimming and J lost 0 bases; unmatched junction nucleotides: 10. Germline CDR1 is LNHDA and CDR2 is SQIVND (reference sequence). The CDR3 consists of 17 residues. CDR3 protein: CASTPGQGLSSYNEQFF. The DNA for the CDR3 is TGTGCCAGTACCCCGGGACAGGGTTTAAGCTCCTACAATGAGCAGTTCTTC.

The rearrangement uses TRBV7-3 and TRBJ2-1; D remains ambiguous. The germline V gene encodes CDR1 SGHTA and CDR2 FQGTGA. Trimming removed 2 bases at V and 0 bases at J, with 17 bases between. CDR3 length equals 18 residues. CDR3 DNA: TGTGCCAGCAGCTTAGAGCCCCTAGGGCGGACCTCCTACAATGAGCAGTTCTTC. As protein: CASSLEPLGRTSYNEQFF.

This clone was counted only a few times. The CDR3 region has the DNA TGTGCCTGGAGTGGTTACAGGGAAGAGAACACTGAAGCTTTCTTT. As protein: CAWSGYREENTEAFF. The chain recombines TRBV30 with TRBJ1-1; possibly TRBD1 for D (6 bases). The germline V gene has CDR1 GTSNPN and CDR2 SVGIG (reference sequence). The CDR3 is made up of 15 amino acids. The V end was cut by 1 base, the J end by 1 base, with 13 bases between.

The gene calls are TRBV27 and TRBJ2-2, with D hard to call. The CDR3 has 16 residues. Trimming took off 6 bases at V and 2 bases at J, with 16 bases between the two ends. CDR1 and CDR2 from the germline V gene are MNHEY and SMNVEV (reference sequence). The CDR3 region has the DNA TGTGCCAGCAGCCCTCTTGAGACCCGAAACACCGGGGAGCTGTTTTTT. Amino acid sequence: CASSPLETRNTGELFF.

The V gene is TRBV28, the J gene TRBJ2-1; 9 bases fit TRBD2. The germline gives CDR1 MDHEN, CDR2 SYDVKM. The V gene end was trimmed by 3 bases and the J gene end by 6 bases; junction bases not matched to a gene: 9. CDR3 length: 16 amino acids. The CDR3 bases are TGTGCCAGCAGTTTTAGACTAGCGGAACCTGCCAATGAGCAGTTCTTC. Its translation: CASSFRLAEPANEQFF.

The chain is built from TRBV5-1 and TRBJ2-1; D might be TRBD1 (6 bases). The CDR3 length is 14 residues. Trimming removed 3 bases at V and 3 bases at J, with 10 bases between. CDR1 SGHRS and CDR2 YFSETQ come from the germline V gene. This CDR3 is CASSYKTGYNEQFF. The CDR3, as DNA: TGCGCCAGCAGCTATAAGACAGGCTACAATGAGCAGTTCTTC.

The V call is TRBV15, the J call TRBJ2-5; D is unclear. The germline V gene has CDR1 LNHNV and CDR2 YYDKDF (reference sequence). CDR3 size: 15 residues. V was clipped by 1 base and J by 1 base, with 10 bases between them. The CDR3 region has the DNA TGTGCCACCAGCAGAGCCGACACGGTCCAAGAGACCCAGTACTTC. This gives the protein CATSRADTVQETQYF.

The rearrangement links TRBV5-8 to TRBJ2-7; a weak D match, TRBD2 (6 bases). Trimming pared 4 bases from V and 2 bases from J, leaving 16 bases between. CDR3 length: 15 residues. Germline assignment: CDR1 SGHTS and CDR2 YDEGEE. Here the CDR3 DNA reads TGTGCCAGCAGCGTGGACACGGGGGTCACCTACGAGCAGTACTTC. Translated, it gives CASSVDTGVTYEQYF.

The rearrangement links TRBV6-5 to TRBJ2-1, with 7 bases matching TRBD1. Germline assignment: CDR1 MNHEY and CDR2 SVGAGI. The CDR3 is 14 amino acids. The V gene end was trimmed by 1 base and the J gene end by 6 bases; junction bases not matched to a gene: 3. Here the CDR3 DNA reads TGTGCCAGCAGTTACTTGGACAGGACCAATGAGCAGTTCTTC. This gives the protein CASSYLDRTNEQFF.

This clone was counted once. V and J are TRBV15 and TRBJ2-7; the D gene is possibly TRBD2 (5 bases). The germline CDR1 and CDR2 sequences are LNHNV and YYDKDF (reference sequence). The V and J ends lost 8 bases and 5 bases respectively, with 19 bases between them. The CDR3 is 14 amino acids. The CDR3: CATADGGEANEQYF. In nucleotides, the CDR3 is TGTGCCACCGCGGACGGAGGAGAGGCGAACGAGCAGTACTTC.

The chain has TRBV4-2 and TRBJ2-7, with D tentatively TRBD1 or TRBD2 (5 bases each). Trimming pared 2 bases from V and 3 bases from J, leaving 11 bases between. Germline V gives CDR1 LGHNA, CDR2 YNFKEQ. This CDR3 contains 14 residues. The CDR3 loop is CASSQRDPDYEQYF. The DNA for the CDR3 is TGTGCCAGCAGCCAAAGGGACCCGGACTACGAGCAGTACTTC.

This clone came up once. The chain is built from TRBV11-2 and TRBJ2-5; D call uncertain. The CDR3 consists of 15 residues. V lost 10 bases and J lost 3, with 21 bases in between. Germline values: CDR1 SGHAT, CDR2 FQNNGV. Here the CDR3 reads CATSKDFGREETQYF. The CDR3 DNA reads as TGTGCCACCTCGAAAGACTTCGGTAGGGAAGAGACCCAGTACTTC.

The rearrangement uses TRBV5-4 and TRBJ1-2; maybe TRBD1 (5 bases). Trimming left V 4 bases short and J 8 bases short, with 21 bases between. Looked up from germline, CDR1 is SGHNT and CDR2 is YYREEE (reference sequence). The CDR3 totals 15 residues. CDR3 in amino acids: CASSLSTGLATGYTF. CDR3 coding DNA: TGTGCCAGCAGCCTTTCCACAGGCCTCGCGACCGGCTACACCTTC.

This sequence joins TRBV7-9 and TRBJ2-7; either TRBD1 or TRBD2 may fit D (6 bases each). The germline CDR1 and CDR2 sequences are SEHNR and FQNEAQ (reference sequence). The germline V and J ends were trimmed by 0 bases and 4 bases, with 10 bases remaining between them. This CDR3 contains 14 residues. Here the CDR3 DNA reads TGTGCCAGCAGCTTAGCGCAGGGGAGGTACGAGCAGTACTTC. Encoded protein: CASSLAQGRYEQYF.

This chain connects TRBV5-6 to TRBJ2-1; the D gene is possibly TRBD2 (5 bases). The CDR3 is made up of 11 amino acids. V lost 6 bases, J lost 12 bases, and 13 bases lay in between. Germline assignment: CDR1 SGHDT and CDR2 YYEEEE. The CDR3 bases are TGTGCCAGCACCCGAGGGCCGGGGCAGTTCTTC. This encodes CASTRGPGQFF.

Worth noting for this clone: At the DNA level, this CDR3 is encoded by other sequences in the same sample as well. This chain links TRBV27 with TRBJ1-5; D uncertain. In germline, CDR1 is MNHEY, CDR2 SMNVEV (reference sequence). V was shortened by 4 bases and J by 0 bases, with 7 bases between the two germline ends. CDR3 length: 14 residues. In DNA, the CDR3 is TGTGCCAGCAGTTCCCTCGATAGCAATCAGCCCCAGCATTTT. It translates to CASSSLDSNQPQHF.

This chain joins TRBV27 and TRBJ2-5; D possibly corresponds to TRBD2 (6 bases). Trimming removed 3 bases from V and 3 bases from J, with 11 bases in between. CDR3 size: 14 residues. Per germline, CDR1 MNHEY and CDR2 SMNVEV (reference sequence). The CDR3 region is CASSLGRLKETQYF. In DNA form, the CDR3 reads TGTGCCAGCAGTTTGGGGAGGTTGAAAGAGACCCAGTACTTC.

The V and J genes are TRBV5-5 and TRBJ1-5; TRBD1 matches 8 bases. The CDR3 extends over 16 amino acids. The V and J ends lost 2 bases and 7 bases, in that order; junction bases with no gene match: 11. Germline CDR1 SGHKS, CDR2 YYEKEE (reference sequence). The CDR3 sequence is CASSFYPPGGSQPQHF. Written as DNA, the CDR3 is TGTGCCAGCAGCTTCTATCCTCCAGGGGGCAGCCAGCCCCAGCATTTT.

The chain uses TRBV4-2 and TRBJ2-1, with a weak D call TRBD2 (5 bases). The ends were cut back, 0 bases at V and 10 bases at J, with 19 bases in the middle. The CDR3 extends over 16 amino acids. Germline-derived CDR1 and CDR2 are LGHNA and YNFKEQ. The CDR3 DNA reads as TGTGCCAGCAGCCAAGATCGTCTAGCTGTTGTGGTCGAGCAGTTCTTC. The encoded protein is CASSQDRLAVVVEQFF.

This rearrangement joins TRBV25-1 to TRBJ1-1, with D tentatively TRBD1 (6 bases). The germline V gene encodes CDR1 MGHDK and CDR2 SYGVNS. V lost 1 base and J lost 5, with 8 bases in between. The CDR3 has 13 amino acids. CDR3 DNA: TGTGCCAGCAGTGAATGGGGGGCAACTGAAGCTTTCTTT. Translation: CASSEWGATEAFF.

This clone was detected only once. CDR3 residues: CASSPRGGDTEAFF. The CDR3, as DNA: TGTGCCAGCAGCCCAAGGGGGGGAGACACTGAAGCTTTCTTT. The genes are TRBV6-5 and TRBJ1-1; TRBD1 is a possible D gene (6 bases). Germline V CDR1 and CDR2: MNHEY, SVGAGI. The CDR3 is made up of 14 amino acids. Trimming stripped 6 bases from V and 3 bases from J, with 14 bases between.

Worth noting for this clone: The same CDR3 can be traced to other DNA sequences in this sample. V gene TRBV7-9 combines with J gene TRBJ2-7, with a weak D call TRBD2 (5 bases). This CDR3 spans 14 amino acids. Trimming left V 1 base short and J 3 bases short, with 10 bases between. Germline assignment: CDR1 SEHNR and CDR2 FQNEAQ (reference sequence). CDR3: CASSLGASRYEQYF. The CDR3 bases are TGTGCCAGCAGCTTAGGGGCTAGCCGCTACGAGCAGTACTTC.

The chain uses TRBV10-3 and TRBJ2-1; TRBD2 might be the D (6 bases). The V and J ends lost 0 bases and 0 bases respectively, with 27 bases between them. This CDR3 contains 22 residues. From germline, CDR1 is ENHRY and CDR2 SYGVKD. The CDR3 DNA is TGTGCCATCAGTGAGTCAACTAGCCGGGACCGGATGGTATCGAGCTCCTACAATGAGCAGTTCTTC. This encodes CAISESTSRDRMVSSSYNEQFF.

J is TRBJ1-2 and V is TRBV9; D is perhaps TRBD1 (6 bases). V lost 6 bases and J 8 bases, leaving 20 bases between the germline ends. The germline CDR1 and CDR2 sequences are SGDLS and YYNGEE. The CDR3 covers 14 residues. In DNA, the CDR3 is TGTGCCAGCACCGAACGGGACACGGTGCGGGGCTACACCTTC. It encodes CASTERDTVRGYTF.

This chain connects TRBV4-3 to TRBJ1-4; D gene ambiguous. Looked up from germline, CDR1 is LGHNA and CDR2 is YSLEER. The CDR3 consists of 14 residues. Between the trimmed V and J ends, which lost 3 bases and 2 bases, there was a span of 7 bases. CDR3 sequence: CASSHLGTNEKLFF. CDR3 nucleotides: TGCGCCAGCAGCCACCTCGGGACTAATGAAAAACTGTTTTTT.

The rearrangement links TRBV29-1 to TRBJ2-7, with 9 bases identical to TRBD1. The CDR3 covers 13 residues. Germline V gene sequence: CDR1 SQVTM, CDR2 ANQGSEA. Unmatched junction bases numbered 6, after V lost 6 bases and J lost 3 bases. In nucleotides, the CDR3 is TGCAGCGTAACAGGGGGCGTTTTCTACGAGCAGTACTTC. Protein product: CSVTGGVFYEQYF.

CDR3 sequence reads: CASSAAGGYTF. The DNA of the CDR3 is TGTGCCAGCAGCGCCGCAGGTGGCTACACCTTC. The rearrangement links TRBV7-2 to TRBJ1-2, with D unclear. The germline V gene encodes CDR1 SGHTA and CDR2 FQGNSA. The CDR3 is 11 residues long. V was trimmed by 5 bases and J by 7 bases, leaving 8 bases between them.